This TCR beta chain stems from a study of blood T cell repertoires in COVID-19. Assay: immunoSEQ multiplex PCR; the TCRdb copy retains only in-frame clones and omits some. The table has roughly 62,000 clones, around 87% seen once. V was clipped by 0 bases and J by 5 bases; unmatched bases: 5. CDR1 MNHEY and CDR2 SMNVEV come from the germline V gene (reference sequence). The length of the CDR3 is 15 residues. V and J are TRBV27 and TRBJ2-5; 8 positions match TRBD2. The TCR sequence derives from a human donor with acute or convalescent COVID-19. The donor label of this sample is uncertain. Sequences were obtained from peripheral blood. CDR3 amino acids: CASSLSWTSSETQYF. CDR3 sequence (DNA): TGTGCCAGCAGTTTATCGTGGACTAGCTCGGAGACCCAGTACTTC.